A single sample is the source of the 25 T cell receptor beta chains below, sequenced in a study of yellow fever vaccine responses in identical twins. TCRdb processed the RT-PCR reads anew with MiXCR; each CDR3 protein has one entry. The table lists about 11,000 distinct CDR3 sequences, roughly 82% of them singletons, with nearly 7.5% in the top ten. The specimen comprised T cells from blood (PBMCs), unsorted or a sorted subset (not recorded which), sampled before or after yellow fever vaccination (not recorded which). All receptors derive from a woman aged 18-30 years who received the yellow fever vaccine.

V usage is TRBV7-6 and J usage is TRBJ2-1; no clear D gene. Trimming shortened V by 5 bases and J by 9 bases, and 14 bases separated the two germline ends. The germline V gene has CDR1 SGHVS and CDR2 FNYEAQ. CDR3 length: 13 amino acids. CDR3 DNA: TGTGCCAGCAGCCGGGTGGTTTTGGGTGAGCAGTTCTTC. Protein product: CASSRVVLGEQFF. The full variable domain, with the rest looked up from reference TRBV7-6 and TRBJ2-1, is GAGVSQSPRYKVTKRGQDVALRCDPISGHVSLYWYRQALGQGPEFLTYFNYEAQQDKSGLPNDRFSAERPEGSISTLTIQRTEQRDSAMYRCASSRVVLGEQFFGPGTRLTVL.

V gene TRBV4-2 combines with J gene TRBJ2-7; 11 bases agree with TRBD1. Unmatched junction bases numbered 7, after V lost 0 bases and J lost 6 bases. CDR3 length: 16 amino acids. Germline loops: CDR1 LGHNA, CDR2 YNFKEQ. The CDR3 nucleotides read TGTGCCAGCAGCCAAGAAGCGGGGACAGGGGGAGTCGAGCAGTACTTC. Residues: CASSQEAGTGGVEQYF.

This clonotype was observed a handful of times. The rearrangement links TRBV13 to TRBJ1-1; D ambiguous. Between the trimmed V and J ends, which lost 1 base and 0 bases, there was a span of 6 bases. The CDR3 has 14 amino acids. The germline V gene encodes CDR1 PRHDT and CDR2 FYEKMQ (reference sequence). The CDR3 DNA sequence: TGTGCCAGCAGCTTAGATAGGATGAACACTGAAGCTTTCTTT. Its translation: CASSLDRMNTEAFF.

This chain uses TRBV7-9 with TRBJ2-7, with D perhaps matching TRBD2 (5 bases). This CDR3 is built from 14 residues. CDR1 SEHNR and CDR2 FQNEAQ come from the germline V gene (reference sequence). The V end was cut by 1 base, the J end by 3 bases, with 10 bases between. CDR3 amino acids: CASSLGGWDYEQYF. The CDR3 DNA follows: TGTGCCAGCAGCTTAGGCGGGTGGGACTACGAGCAGTACTTC.

The CDR3, as DNA: TGTGCCAGCAGCTTGGGAGGGACACTTCTTTCGGATACGCAGTATTTT. Its protein product is CASSLGGTLLSDTQYF. The chain couples TRBV5-4 to TRBJ2-3; D is possibly TRBD1 (6 bases). Germline values: CDR1 SGHNT, CDR2 YYREEE (reference sequence). This CDR3 is built from 16 residues. Trimming removed 0 bases at V and 6 bases at J, with 17 bases between.

The chain recombines TRBV9 with TRBJ2-2; 7 nucleotides agree with TRBD2. With 5 bases clipped from V and 0 bases from J, the junction kept 4 bases outside the gene matches. The length of the CDR3 is 15 residues. Germline CDR1 SGDLS, CDR2 YYNGEE. The CDR3 DNA sequence: TGTGCCAGCAGTGGGGGGGAGACGAACACCGGGGAGCTGTTTTTT. It yields the protein CASSGGETNTGELFF.

CDR3 residues: CASGGLGDNEKLFF. The DNA for the CDR3 is TGTGCCAGCGGGGGTTTAGGGGACAATGAAAAACTGTTTTTT. The V and J genes are TRBV27 and TRBJ1-4, with D perhaps matching TRBD1 (5 bases). Germline CDR1 reads MNHEY; CDR2 reads SMNVEV (reference sequence). Trimming removed 8 bases from V and 5 bases from J, with 15 bases in between. This CDR3 region has 14 residues. Supplemented by reference TRBV27 and TRBJ1-4, the full variable domain reads EAQVTQNPRYLITVTGKKLTVTCSQNMNHEYMSWYRQDPGLGLRQIYYSMNVEVTDKGDVPEGYKVSRKEKRNFPLILESPSPNQTSLYFCASGGLGDNEKLFFGSGTQLSVL.

The V gene is TRBV11-2, the J gene TRBJ2-1; 12 bases are shared with TRBD1. The V gene end was trimmed by 5 bases and the J gene end by 3 bases; junction bases not matched to a gene: 5. Germline values: CDR1 SGHAT, CDR2 FQNNGV. The CDR3 sequence is 16 residues long. The CDR3 bases are TGTGCCAGCAGCCACGGGACAGGGGGCTTCTACAATGAGCAGTTCTTC. It yields the protein CASSHGTGGFYNEQFF. Full variable domain (outside the CDR3, taken from reference TRBV11-2 and TRBJ2-1): EAGVAQSPRYKIIEKRQSVAFWCNPISGHATLYWYQQILGQGPKLLIQFQNNGVVDDSQLPKDRFSAERLKGVDSTLKIQPAKLEDSAVYLCASSHGTGGFYNEQFFGPGTRLTVL.

V gene TRBV5-4 combines with J gene TRBJ2-2, with 9 bases lining up with TRBD2. CDR1 is SGHNT, CDR2 YYREEE, per germline (reference sequence). The CDR3 spans 15 residues. V trimming: 2 bases; J trimming: 7 bases; junction bases outside the gene matches: 6. In nucleotides, the CDR3 is TGTGCCAGCAGCTTCGCGGGAGGGCCGGTCGGGGAGCTGTTTTTT. Encoded protein: CASSFAGGPVGELFF.

This sequence joins TRBV29-1 and TRBJ2-1, with 9 bases lining up with TRBD2. This CDR3 region has 19 residues. CDR1 and CDR2 (germline): SQVTM, ANQGSEA. Unmatched junction bases numbered 19, after V lost 3 bases and J lost 4 bases. This CDR3 is CSVEPGLGPSGEKYNEQFF. CDR3 DNA sequence: TGCAGCGTTGAGCCGGGACTGGGGCCTAGCGGGGAAAAGTACAATGAGCAGTTCTTC.

The rearrangement joins TRBV11-1 to TRBJ2-1, with TRBD2 as a possible D gene (7 bases). Trimming cost V 6 bases and J 6 bases, with 12 bases left between them. Germline V gene sequence: CDR1 SGHAT, CDR2 FQDESV (reference sequence). The CDR3 spans 13 residues. CDR3: CASSGGGGNEQFF. The DNA of the CDR3 is TGTGCCAGCAGTGGGGGAGGGGGCAATGAGCAGTTCTTC.

The chain links TRBV4-2 to TRBJ2-1; D assignment may be TRBD1 or TRBD2 (6 bases each). V lost 3 bases, J lost 3 bases, and 12 bases lay in between. CDR3 length: 15 residues. Germline V lookup: CDR1 LGHNA, CDR2 YNFKEQ. The CDR3 spells CASSQTGGDYNEQFF. CDR3 DNA sequence: TGTGCCAGCAGCCAGACAGGAGGGGACTACAATGAGCAGTTCTTC.

The J gene is TRBJ1-4, the V gene TRBV4-2; no definite D call. Trimming removed 1 base at V and 10 bases at J, with 10 bases between. The CDR3 runs 13 residues. Germline V gives CDR1 LGHNA, CDR2 YNFKEQ. In DNA, the CDR3 is TGTGCCAGCAGCCAAGTCCGCCAAGGAAAACTGTTTTTT. Its translation: CASSQVRQGKLFF.

This clonotype has a handful of counts. The V call is TRBV10-3, the J call TRBJ2-1; 10 bases map to TRBD2. The J segment lost 6 bases and the V segment lost 6 bases, leaving 8 bases of the junction unmatched. This CDR3 has 15 amino acids. Germline V gives CDR1 ENHRY, CDR2 SYGVKD. In DNA form, the CDR3 reads TGTGCCATCAGGGGGTCTAGCGGGGGATTCAATGAGCAGTTCTTC. Its translation: CAIRGSSGGFNEQFF.

The chain combines TRBV2 with TRBJ1-2; D remains unclear. The V gene lost 7 bases and the J gene lost 0 bases, with 15 bases spanning the gap. CDR3 size: 15 residues. Germline lookup yields CDR1 SNHLY and CDR2 FYNNEI. The CDR3 loop reads CASMGSFQANYGYTF. The CDR3 bases are TGTGCCAGCATGGGGAGTTTCCAAGCTAACTATGGCTACACCTTC.

CDR3 loop: CASSLGFRTEAFF. CDR3 DNA sequence: TGTGCCAGCAGCTTAGGATTTCGCACTGAAGCTTTCTTT. The gene calls are TRBV11-1 and TRBJ1-1; D unresolved. The CDR3 covers 13 residues. V lost 1 base and J 4 bases, leaving 7 bases between the germline ends. Germline V CDR1 and CDR2: SGHAT, FQDESV (reference sequence).

The rearrangement links TRBV2 to TRBJ2-3; D might be TRBD1 (6 bases). The length of the CDR3 is 14 residues. CDR1 is SNHLY, CDR2 FYNNEI, per germline. Trimming left V 11 bases short and J 2 bases short, with 17 bases between. The CDR3 DNA is TGTGCCTCACAGGGACCACTGAACACAGATACGCAGTATTTT. Its protein is CASQGPLNTDTQYF.

The V gene is TRBV3-1, the J gene TRBJ1-1; 9 nucleotides align to TRBD1. The CDR3 loop spans 16 amino acids. The V and J ends lost 3 bases and 1 base, in that order; junction bases with no gene match: 6. Per the germline V gene, CDR1 is LGHDT and CDR2 is YNNKEL (reference sequence). Written as DNA, the CDR3 is TGTGCCAGCAGCCACAAGACAGGGGGTGAGAACACTGAAGCTTTCTTT. Translating gives CASSHKTGGENTEAFF.

This chain uses TRBV29-1 with TRBJ2-5, with unresolved D. CDR1 and CDR2 (germline): SQVTM, ANQGSEA. V was clipped by 8 bases and J by 1 base, with 14 bases between them. The CDR3 has 13 residues. CDR3 residues: CSQAEASQETQYF. CDR3 in DNA: TGCAGCCAAGCCGAGGCCAGCCAAGAGACCCAGTACTTC.

This clonotype was recorded once. V usage is TRBV27 and J usage is TRBJ2-1; D is unclear. The CDR3 contains 13 residues. Germline CDR1 and CDR2: MNHEY and SMNVEV (reference sequence). The V gene lost 5 bases and the J gene lost 6 bases, with 11 bases spanning the gap. DNA for the CDR3: TGTGCCAGCAGTCAAAGCCGTGTCAATGAGCAGTTCTTC. This gives the protein CASSQSRVNEQFF.

This clonotype has only a few counts. This chain connects TRBV12-3 or TRBV12-4 to TRBJ1-5, with D tentatively TRBD1 (6 bases). Between the trimmed V and J ends, which lost 6 bases and 7 bases, there was a span of 19 bases. The CDR3 has 15 amino acids. The chain's CDR3 is CASRRGTGSGQPQHF. In DNA form, the CDR3 reads TGTGCCAGCAGACGCGGAACAGGGTCGGGACAGCCCCAGCATTTT.

This chain connects TRBV28 to TRBJ2-1, with no clear D. The CDR3 contains 11 residues. V lost 1 base, J lost 8 bases, and 3 bases lay in between. Germline V gene data show CDR1 as MDHEN and CDR2 as SYDVKM. CDR3 sequence reads: CASSLSDEQFF. As DNA, the CDR3 is TGTGCCAGCAGTTTATCCGATGAGCAGTTCTTC.

This clonotype was observed a few times. The chain links TRBV29-1 to TRBJ1-1, with no clear D. Trimming took off 3 bases at V and 0 bases at J, with 8 bases between the two ends. Germline V lookup: CDR1 SQVTM, CDR2 ANQGSEA. The CDR3 has 13 residues. The CDR3 DNA follows: TGCAGCGTTGATTGGGGTCTGAACACTGAAGCTTTCTTT. It yields the protein CSVDWGLNTEAFF.

This sequence joins TRBV12-3 or TRBV12-4 and TRBJ2-7; no definite D call. CDR3 length: 12 amino acids. Trimming stripped 5 bases from V and 3 bases from J, with 8 bases between. The CDR3 coding sequence is TGTGCCAGCAGTGCCGTCAGCTACGAGCAGTACTTC. This encodes CASSAVSYEQYF.

This sequence joins TRBV2 and TRBJ2-7; the match to TRBD2 covers 7 bases. Germline trimming cut 11 bases from V and 0 bases from J; bases unmatched to any gene: 10. Germline loops: CDR1 SNHLY, CDR2 FYNNEI. CDR3 size: 14 residues. For the CDR3, the DNA is TGTGCCGTTCCACTGGCTAGCGGCTCCTACGAGCAGTACTTC. Translation: CAVPLASGSYEQYF.